These 14 T cell receptor beta chains came from one sample sequenced in a study of cytomegalovirus exposure and HLA in healthy donors. PCR amplification relied on 60 Vbeta primers (plus 13 Jbeta primers). Here immunoSEQ multiplex PCR was the method, and the copy in TCRdb shows in-frame clones only, minus some. The sample consists of over 90,000 clones, over 80% of them appearing once. The sample consisted of PBMCs. Source of these receptors: a middle-aged man in good health and CMV-seronegative.

This rearrangement joins TRBV25-1 to TRBJ1-1, with D maybe TRBD1 (5 bases). Between the trimmed V and J ends, which lost 5 bases and 4 bases, there was a span of 11 bases. CDR3 length: 13 residues. Germline V CDR1 and CDR2: MGHDK, SYGVNS. This CDR3 reads CASSKKGATEAFF. The CDR3 DNA follows: TGTGCCAGCAGTAAAAAAGGGGCCACTGAAGCTTTCTTT.

V gene TRBV7-9 combines with J gene TRBJ1-2; D is undetermined. CDR3 length equals 13 residues. Trimming removed 1 base at V and 4 bases at J, with 7 bases between. CDR1 is SEHNR, CDR2 FQNEAQ, per germline (reference sequence). The CDR3 is CASSLERVYGYTF. The CDR3 DNA is TGTGCCAGCAGCTTAGAACGCGTCTATGGCTACACCTTC.

The chain is built from TRBV5-1 and TRBJ2-3; D may be TRBD2 (5 bases). Germline V CDR1 and CDR2: SGHRS, YFSETQ. Trimming removed 0 bases from V and 1 base from J, with 9 bases in between. This CDR3 region has 15 residues. The CDR3 nucleotides are TGCGCCAGCAGCTTGGAAGGACTCGGCACAGATACGCAGTATTTT. Encoded protein: CASSLEGLGTDTQYF. Full variable domain (rest looked up from reference TRBV5-1 and TRBJ2-3): KAGVTQTPRYLIKTRGQQVTLSCSPISGHRSVSWYQQTPGQGLQFLFEYFSETQRNKGNFPGRFSGRQFSNSRSEMNVSTLELGDSALYLCASSLEGLGTDTQYFGPGTRLTVL.

V gene TRBV7-9 combines with J gene TRBJ2-4, with 14 bases lining up with TRBD2. In germline, CDR1 is SEHNR, CDR2 FQNEAQ (reference sequence). The CDR3 spans 18 residues. Losses at the gene ends were 2 bases for V and 8 bases for J; bases not matched to a gene: 11. This CDR3 is CASSLLSTSGGAGDIQYF. In DNA form, the CDR3 reads TGTGCCAGCAGCTTATTGTCGACTAGCGGGGGGGCCGGGGACATTCAGTACTTC.

A few counts support this clone. This rearrangement joins TRBV27 to TRBJ2-2, with 8 bases lining up with TRBD2. The CDR3 loop spans 16 amino acids. Germline CDR1 is MNHEY and CDR2 is SMNVEV (reference sequence). J was trimmed by 4 bases and V by 6 bases; bases with no gene match: 10. CDR3 coding DNA: TGTGCCAGCAGGGGCCGGGCGGGGGGCCCCACCGGGGAGCTGTTTTTT. Residues: CASRGRAGGPTGELFF.

This chain uses TRBV10-3 with TRBJ1-2, with 8 bases identical to TRBD1. The CDR3 has 15 residues. V shed 7 bases and J 3 bases; nucleotides not matched to a gene: 10. Germline CDR1 reads ENHRY; CDR2 reads SYGVKD. This chain's CDR3 is CAITGGYDSHYGYTF. The CDR3 bases are TGTGCCATCACAGGGGGCTATGACAGCCACTATGGCTACACCTTC.

J is TRBJ1-5 and V is TRBV2; 11 bases fit TRBD1. Germline values: CDR1 SNHLY, CDR2 FYNNEI. Trimming removed 6 bases from V and 3 bases from J; junction bases left unmatched: 10. The CDR3 is 17 residues long. The CDR3 sequence: CASRGTGGVRLNQPQHF. As DNA, the CDR3 is TGTGCCAGCAGGGGGACAGGGGGGGTTCGACTCAATCAGCCCCAGCATTTT. The full variable domain, rest sourced from reference TRBV2 and TRBJ1-5, is EPEVTQTPSHQVTQMGQEVILRCVPISNHLYFYWYRQILGQKVEFLVSFYNNEISEKSEIFDDQFSVERPDGSNFTLKIRSTKLEDSAMYFCASRGTGGVRLNQPQHFGDGTRLSIL.

Only one count was recorded for this clone. The rearrangement uses TRBV9 and TRBJ1-2; possibly TRBD1 for D (5 bases). CDR1 is SGDLS and CDR2 is YYNGEE in the germline V gene. The CDR3 is 15 amino acids. The ends were cut back, 4 bases at V and 4 bases at J, with 17 bases in the middle. The CDR3 region has the DNA TGTGCCAGCAGCCCGCGGGGGGAGGGTCCCTATGGCTACACCTTC. It codes for CASSPRGEGPYGYTF.

The rearrangement links TRBV18 to TRBJ2-6; D is possibly TRBD1 (6 bases). The V gene lost 6 bases and the J gene lost 1 base, with 16 bases spanning the gap. The length of the CDR3 is 17 residues. Germline CDR1 is KGHSH and CDR2 is LQKENI. The CDR3 DNA sequence: TGTGCCAGCTCTCGGGAAGGGGGTATATCTGGGGCCAACGTCCTGACTTTC. It translates to CASSREGGISGANVLTF.

The chain has TRBV27 and TRBJ1-6; unclear D gene. The CDR3 extends over 17 amino acids. In germline, CDR1 is MNHEY, CDR2 SMNVEV (reference sequence). V was trimmed by 4 bases and J by 4 bases, leaving 17 bases between them. The CDR3 nucleotides read TGTGCCAGCAGTTGGGCCCCAAGGATAGAATATAATTCACCCCTCCACTTT. Its translation is CASSWAPRIEYNSPLHF.

The chain combines TRBV15 with TRBJ1-6, with 7 positions matching TRBD1. Germline V gene lookup returns CDR1 LNHNV and CDR2 YYDKDF (reference sequence). The CDR3 has 15 residues. J gave up 6 bases and V 4 bases, and 6 bases lay outside the gene matches. The CDR3 bases are TGTGCCACCAGCACCAGACAGGGCAGTAATTCACCCCTCCACTTT. Its protein is CATSTRQGSNSPLHF.

This rearrangement joins TRBV7-9 to TRBJ2-3, with TRBD1 matching over 7 bases. CDR3 length: 14 amino acids. Germline CDR1 SEHNR, CDR2 FQNEAQ (reference sequence). The trim removed 5 bases at V and 2 bases at J, leaving 4 bases unmatched. The CDR3 loop reads CASSATGITDTQYF. The CDR3 DNA is TGTGCCAGCAGCGCGACAGGGATCACAGATACGCAGTATTTT.

The genes are TRBV7-9 and TRBJ1-1, with D maybe TRBD1 (6 bases). CDR1 and CDR2 (germline): SEHNR, FQNEAQ (reference sequence). The CDR3 loop spans 17 amino acids. V was trimmed by 5 bases and J by 2 bases, leaving 21 bases between them. The CDR3 DNA follows: TGTGCCAGCAGCCTTCGGACAGATCCCTTAGATAACACTGAAGCTTTCTTT. Translated: CASSLRTDPLDNTEAFF.

The chain has TRBV7-2 and TRBJ1-4; no definite D call. V lost 5 bases and J 0 bases, leaving 22 bases between the germline ends. The CDR3 totals 19 residues. Looked up from germline, CDR1 is SGHTA and CDR2 is FQGNSA. CDR3 sequence (DNA): TGTGCCAGCAGCGGAGGGTGGGAGGGAATACCCGCAACTAATGAAAAACTGTTTTTT. Translating gives CASSGGWEGIPATNEKLFF.